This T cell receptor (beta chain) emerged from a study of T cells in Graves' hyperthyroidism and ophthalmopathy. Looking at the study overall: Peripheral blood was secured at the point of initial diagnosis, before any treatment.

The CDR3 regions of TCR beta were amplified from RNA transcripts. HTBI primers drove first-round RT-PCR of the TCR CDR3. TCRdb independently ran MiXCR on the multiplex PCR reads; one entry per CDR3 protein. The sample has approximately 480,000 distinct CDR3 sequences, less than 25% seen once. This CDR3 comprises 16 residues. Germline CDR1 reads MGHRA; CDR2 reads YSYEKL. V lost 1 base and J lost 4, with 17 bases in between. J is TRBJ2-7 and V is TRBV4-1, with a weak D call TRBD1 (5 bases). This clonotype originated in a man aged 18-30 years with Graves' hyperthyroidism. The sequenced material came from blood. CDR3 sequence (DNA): TGCGCCAGCAGCCAAGCTCCCTCCCAGGGTTTGTACGAGCAGTACTTC. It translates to CASSQAPSQGLYEQYF.